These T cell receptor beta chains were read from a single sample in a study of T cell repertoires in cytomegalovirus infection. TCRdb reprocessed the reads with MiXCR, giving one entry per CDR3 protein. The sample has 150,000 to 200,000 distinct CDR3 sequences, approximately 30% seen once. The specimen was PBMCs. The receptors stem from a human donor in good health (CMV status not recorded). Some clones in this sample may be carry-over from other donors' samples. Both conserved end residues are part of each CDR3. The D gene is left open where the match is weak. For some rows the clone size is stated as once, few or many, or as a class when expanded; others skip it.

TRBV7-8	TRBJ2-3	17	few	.	CASSLTAVPLTTDTQYF	TGTGCCAGCAGCTTAACTGCGGTCCCCTTAACCACAGATACGCAGTATTTT
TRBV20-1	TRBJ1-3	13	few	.	CSARDGRTNTIYF	TGCAGTGCTAGAGACGGCAGGACTAACACCATATATTTT
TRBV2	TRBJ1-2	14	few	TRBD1	CASSEKRTGDGYTF	TGTGCCAGCAGTGAAAAGCGGACAGGGGATGGCTACACCTTC
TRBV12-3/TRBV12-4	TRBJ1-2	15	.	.	CASSSSDAVNYGYTF	TGTGCCAGCAGTAGTTCCGACGCGGTTAACTATGGCTACACCTTC
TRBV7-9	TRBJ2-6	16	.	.	CASSLEGPSGANVLTF	TGTGCCAGCAGCTTAGAGGGCCCCTCTGGGGCCAACGTCCTGACTTTC
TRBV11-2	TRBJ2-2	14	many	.	CASSLGYDTGELFF	TGTGCCAGCAGCTTAGGGTACGATACCGGGGAGCTGTTTTTT
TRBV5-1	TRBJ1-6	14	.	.	CASSYTGPHSPLHF	TGCGCCAGCAGCTATACAGGGCCCCATTCACCCCTCCACTTT
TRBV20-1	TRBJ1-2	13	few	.	CSARRDEDYGYTF	TGCAGTGCTCGCCGGGACGAGGACTATGGCTACACCTTC
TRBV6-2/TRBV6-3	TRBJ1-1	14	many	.	CASSYGQMNTEAFF	TGTGCCAGCAGTTACGGCCAGATGAACACTGAAGCTTTCTTT
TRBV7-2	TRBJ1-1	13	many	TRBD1	CASSLEGQREAFF	TGTGCCAGCAGCTTAGAGGGACAGCGTGAAGCTTTCTTT
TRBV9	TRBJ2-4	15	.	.	CASSPLGRGEDIQYF	TGTGCCAGCAGCCCTTTAGGAAGGGGCGAGGACATTCAGTACTTC
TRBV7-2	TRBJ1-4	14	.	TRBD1	CASSFTGVGEKLFF	TGTGCCAGCAGCTTTACAGGGGTCGGTGAAAAACTGTTTTTT
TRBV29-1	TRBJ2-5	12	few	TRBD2	CSVGTNQETQYF	TGCAGCGTGGGGACTAACCAAGAGACCCAGTACTTC
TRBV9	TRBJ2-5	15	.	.	CASSPSEGGTETQYF	TGTGCCAGCAGCCCCTCGGAGGGCGGGACTGAGACCCAGTACTTC
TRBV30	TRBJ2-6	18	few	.	CAWSQTALFRSGANVLTF	TGTGCCTGGAGTCAGACAGCTCTCTTTCGCTCTGGGGCCAACGTCCTGACTTTC
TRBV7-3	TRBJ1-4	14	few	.	CASSPAGGSEKLFF	TGTGCCAGCAGCCCGGCGGGAGGGAGTGAAAAACTGTTTTTT
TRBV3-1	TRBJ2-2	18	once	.	CASSQDPLQDTRTGELFF	TGTGCCAGCAGCCAAGATCCCCTTCAAGACACCCGCACCGGGGAGCTGTTTTTT
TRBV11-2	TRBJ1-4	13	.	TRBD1	CASSYETGRKLFF	TGTGCCAGCAGCTATGAGACAGGGCGAAAACTGTTTTTT
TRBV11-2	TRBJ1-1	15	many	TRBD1	CASSRLGTVNTEAFF	TGTGCCAGCAGCCGCCTCGGGACAGTGAACACTGAAGCTTTCTTT
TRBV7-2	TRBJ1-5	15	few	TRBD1	CASSPGGRNNQPQHF	TGTGCCAGCAGCCCAGGGGGACGGAACAATCAGCCCCAGCATTTT
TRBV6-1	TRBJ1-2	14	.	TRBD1	CASSWGRGSYGYTF	TGTGCCAGCAGTTGGGGCAGGGGGTCCTATGGCTACACCTTC
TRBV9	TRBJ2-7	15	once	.	CASSPRTEFVYEQYF	TGTGCCAGCAGCCCCCGGACGGAATTTGTGTACGAGCAGTACTTC
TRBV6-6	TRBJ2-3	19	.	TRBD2	CASSLARGDRRTSTDTQYF	TGTGCCAGCAGTTTAGCACGGGGGGACCGCCGGACGAGCACAGATACGCAGTATTTT
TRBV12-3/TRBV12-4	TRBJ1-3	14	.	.	CASREQESGNTIYF	TGTGCCAGCAGAGAACAGGAATCTGGAAACACCATATATTTT
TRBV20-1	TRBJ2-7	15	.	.	CSAHDITLSSYEQYF	TGCAGTGCACATGACATCACCCTTAGCTCCTACGAGCAGTACTTC
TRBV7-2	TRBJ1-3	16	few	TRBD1	CASSLSGTGSGNTIYF	TGTGCCAGCAGCTTATCTGGGACAGGGTCTGGAAACACCATATATTTT
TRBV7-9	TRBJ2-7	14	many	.	CASSPQDGSYEQYF	TGTGCCAGCAGCCCTCAGGACGGCTCCTACGAGCAGTACTTC
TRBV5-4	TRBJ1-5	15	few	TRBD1	CASSPGQGRHQPQHF	TGTGCCAGCAGCCCGGGACAGGGTAGACATCAGCCCCAGCATTTT
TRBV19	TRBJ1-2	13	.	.	CASSKGVRDGYTF	TGTGCCAGTAGCAAGGGAGTTAGGGATGGCTACACCTTC
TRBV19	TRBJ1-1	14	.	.	CASSSGIQGAEAFF	TGTGCCAGTAGTTCCGGGATACAAGGGGCTGAAGCTTTCTTT
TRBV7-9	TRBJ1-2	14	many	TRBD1	CASSVQQGLDGYTF	TGTGCCAGCAGCGTCCAACAGGGGCTCGATGGCTACACCTTC
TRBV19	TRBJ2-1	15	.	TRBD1	CASSMLDREPNEQFF	TGTGCCAGTAGTATGTTGGACAGGGAACCCAATGAGCAGTTCTTC